Presented here are 2 T cell receptor beta chains from one specimen sequenced in a study of cytomegalovirus exposure and HLA in healthy donors. Some clones are missing from TCRdb's copy, which holds only in-frame ones; the method was immunoSEQ multiplex PCR. The table records roughly 200,000 clones, roughly 80% of them present only once. Sequencing was done on a sample of PBMCs. The receptors shown here come from a woman between 18 and 29 years old in good health and CMV-seropositive.

The rearrangement links TRBV4-1 to TRBJ2-5; 9 bases align to TRBD1. The germline gives CDR1 MGHRA, CDR2 YSYEKL. The CDR3 is 14 amino acids. Losses at the gene ends were 1 base for V and 3 bases for J; bases not matched to a gene: 0. Here the CDR3 DNA reads TGCGCCAGCAGCCAAGGACAGGGGGAAGAGACCCAGTACTTC. Encoded protein: CASSQGQGEETQYF.

The V and J genes are TRBV7-2 and TRBJ1-2, with a possible D match to TRBD1 (5 bases). CDR1 and CDR2 from the germline V gene are SGHTA and FQGNSA. The CDR3 is 14 residues long. V was cut by 5 bases and J by 2 bases, with 12 bases left in between. The CDR3: CASSLDSLNYGYTF. CDR3 coding DNA: TGTGCCAGCAGCCTAGACAGCCTAAACTATGGCTACACCTTC.